This is a list of T cell receptor beta chains from one sample in a study of cytomegalovirus exposure and HLA in healthy donors. Some clones are missing from TCRdb's copy, which holds only in-frame ones; the method was immunoSEQ multiplex PCR. Of 50,000 to 70,000 clones listed, roughly 94% are singletons. The source material was PBMCs. The receptors stem from a woman between 18 and 29 years old in good health and CMV-seropositive. The CDR3 runs from the conserved cysteine through the conserved F or W. The D gene is left open where the match is weak. Clone size is shown for a subset of rows, as once, few, many or a class of expanded clone.

clone_size j_call d_call v_call cdr3_nt cdr3_aa
- TRBJ1-1 - TRBV5-1 TGCGCCAGCAGCCGAACCTCAAGGGGGACTGAAGCTTTCTTT CASSRTSRGTEAFF
- TRBJ1-5 TRBD1 TRBV19 TGTGCCAGTAGTATAGTTAGGACAGGGGTTCCTCAGCCCCAGCATTTT CASSIVRTGVPQPQHF
- TRBJ1-2 - TRBV7-8 TGTGCCAGCAGCTTTGAAACAGGGTTTGGCTACACCTTC CASSFETGFGYTF
- TRBJ2-3 TRBD2 TRBV28 TGTGCCAGCAGTTTATACGGGCGGGAGAGCACAGATACGCAGTATTTT CASSLYGRESTDTQYF
- TRBJ1-2 - TRBV28 TGTGCCAGCAGTTTGGGGGGGGGCTATGGCTACACCTTC CASSLGGGYGYTF
few TRBJ2-1 TRBD2 TRBV19 TGTGCCAGTAGTATGACGGGGGGGGCCTACAATGAGCAGTTCTTC CASSMTGGAYNEQFF
few TRBJ2-7 TRBD2 TRBV5-1 TGCGCCAGCAGCCCAGGGACTAGCGGGAGTGGCGAGCAGTACTTC CASSPGTSGSGEQYF
- TRBJ1-3 TRBD1 TRBV5-5 TGTGCCAGCAGCCAGGGGGCAGAATCTGGAAACACCATATATTTT CASSQGAESGNTIYF
- TRBJ2-2 - TRBV19 TGTGCCAGTAGTATAGAACAGCTGAACACCGGGGAGCTGTTTTTT CASSIEQLNTGELFF
- TRBJ2-1 - TRBV2 TGTGCCTACCAGGCAGGCCGCCGGTCCCCCAATGAGCAGTTCTTC CAYQAGRRSPNEQFF
- TRBJ2-2 - TRBV5-1 TGCGCCAGCAGCTTGGCGACGCGGGTGAACACCGGGGAGCTGTTTTTT CASSLATRVNTGELFF
- TRBJ2-2 TRBD2 TRBV13 TGTGCCAGCAGCCCCCGGACCCCTAGCGGGGGAGAGAACACCGGGGAGCTGTTTTTT CASSPRTPSGGENTGELFF
- TRBJ1-1 - TRBV7-9 TGTGCCAGCACCCCGGAGGGGCACACTGAAGCTTTCTTT CASTPEGHTEAFF
- TRBJ2-1 TRBD1 TRBV11-2 TGTGCCAGCAGCCTTCGGGACAGGGCCCACAATGAGCAGTTCTTC CASSLRDRAHNEQFF
- TRBJ2-5 - TRBV7-2 TGTGCCAGCAGCCGAGGGCCCGGGGAGACCCAGTACTTC CASSRGPGETQYF
- TRBJ1-2 TRBD1 TRBV27 TGTGCCAGCAGTTACCGGACAGGAAATGGCTACACCTTC CASSYRTGNGYTF
- TRBJ1-5 - TRBV28 TGTGCCAGCAGTTTTTTCAGGGAAGATAATCAGCCCCAGCATTTT CASSFFREDNQPQHF
- TRBJ1-5 TRBD1 TRBV4-1 TGCGCCAGCAGCCCGACAGGGGGTCCCCAGCATTTT CASSPTGGPQHF
- TRBJ2-7 - TRBV27 TGTGCCAGCAGTTTATCATCCCGGTACTACGAGCAGTACTTC CASSLSSRYYEQYF
- TRBJ2-1 - TRBV6-6 TGTGCCAGCATCATCGGGGGAAGCTCCTACAATGAGCAGTTCTTC CASIIGGSSYNEQFF
- TRBJ2-1 TRBD2 TRBV7-9 TGTGCCAGCAGCTCCCAGACTAGCGGGAGAAGGAATGAGCAGTTCTTC CASSSQTSGRRNEQFF
- TRBJ2-1 TRBD2 TRBV11-2 TGTGCCAGCATCACGGGACTAGCGGGTTTCTACAATGAGCAGTTCTTC CASITGLAGFYNEQFF
- TRBJ2-3 TRBD2 TRBV27 TGTGCCAGCAGTTTAGGCCTAGCGGGGGGGCGGGGCACAGATACGCAGTATTTT CASSLGLAGGRGTDTQYF
- TRBJ2-1 TRBD1 TRBV5-1 TGCGCCAGCAGCGGCCGGGACAGGGTAGTGGGCGAGCAGTTCTTC CASSGRDRVVGEQFF
once TRBJ2-1 - TRBV28 TGTGCCAGCAGTTTAGAGGGGGATTTTTACAATGAGCAGTTCTTC CASSLEGDFYNEQFF
- TRBJ2-7 TRBD2 TRBV30 TGTGCCTGGAGTGCCCAGCTGCGGGGGAGCGAGCAGTACTTC CAWSAQLRGSEQYF
- TRBJ2-1 - TRBV7-6 TGTGCCAGCGGAAAGCCCACGGGGGATGAGCAGTTCTTC CASGKPTGDEQFF
- TRBJ2-5 TRBD2 TRBV18 TGTGCCAGCTCACTACCGGGGGGGACCGAGACCCAGTACTTC CASSLPGGTETQYF
once TRBJ1-2 - TRBV5-4 TGTGCCAGCAGCTTAGACTCCAACTATGGCTACACCTTC CASSLDSNYGYTF
- TRBJ2-3 - TRBV9 TGTGCCAGCAGCGGTCGTGGGGCCTGGGGCACAGATACGCAGTATTTT CASSGRGAWGTDTQYF
- TRBJ2-7 TRBD1 TRBV7-6 TGTGCCAGCAGCTTAGCGCCGACAGGGGCCCGGGGGGAGCAGTACTTC CASSLAPTGARGEQYF
- TRBJ2-7 - TRBV4-1 TGCGCCAGCAGCCAAGCGCGGGGAAGCTCCTACGAGCAGTACTTC CASSQARGSSYEQYF
- TRBJ2-7 - TRBV5-1 TGCGCCAGCAGCCCGGACAGCGGCCAAACGAACGAGCAGTACTTC CASSPDSGQTNEQYF
- TRBJ1-1 TRBD1 TRBV2 TGTGCCAGCAGTGATCGGACAGGGGGCATGAACACTGAAGCTTTCTTT CASSDRTGGMNTEAFF
few TRBJ1-2 TRBD1 TRBV28 TGTGCCAGCAGACCAGTGACAGGGCTCGGGGCCCCTGGCTACACCTTC CASRPVTGLGAPGYTF
- TRBJ1-1 - TRBV4-2 TGTGCCAGCAGCCACTCACGGGAGTACACTGAAGCTTTCTTT CASSHSREYTEAFF
- TRBJ2-7 - TRBV6-5 TGTGCCAGCAGTTCAAGACCGGACACCTTCTACGAGCAGTACTTC CASSSRPDTFYEQYF
- TRBJ2-7 - TRBV15 TGTGCCACCAGCAGAGAGGGCAGGACCTACGAGCAGTACTTC CATSREGRTYEQYF
- TRBJ1-5 TRBD1 TRBV27 TGTGCCAGCAGTTTTAAGGGGGCCAGCTTGAATCAGCCCCAGCATTTT CASSFKGASLNQPQHF
- TRBJ2-1 - TRBV29-1 TGCAGCGCCACTGGCCCGTTTAGGGGTGAGCAGTTCTTC CSATGPFRGEQFF
- TRBJ2-3 - TRBV28 TGTGCCAGCAGTTTAAACTCTGCCCCTAGCACAGATACGCAGTATTTT CASSLNSAPSTDTQYF
- TRBJ2-7 - TRBV21-1 TGTGCCAGCAGAACAGGGGGCTACGAGCAGTACTTC CASRTGGYEQYF
- TRBJ2-1 TRBD1 TRBV7-2 TGTGCCAGCAGCAAACAGGGGTCTCTAGACAATGAGCAGTTCTTC CASSKQGSLDNEQFF
- TRBJ2-6 TRBD1 TRBV5-1 TGCGCCAGCAGCTCTGGGACAGAGGATCTCTCTGGGGCCAACGTCCTGACTTTC CASSSGTEDLSGANVLTF
once TRBJ1-3 - TRBV7-9 TGTGCCAGCAGCTTTCGAGCAGGGGCTGGAAACACCATATATTTT CASSFRAGAGNTIYF
- TRBJ2-7 - TRBV19 TGTGCCAGTAGTATATCCGCGGGGTACTACGAGCAGTACTTC CASSISAGYYEQYF
- TRBJ2-1 TRBD2 TRBV30 TGTGCCTACAAGGGTGGGCTAGCGGGGGGGCTAAGGTACAATGAGCAGTTCTTC CAYKGGLAGGLRYNEQFF
- TRBJ1-5 - TRBV6-6 TGTGCCACGTCCCCTGACAAGGGCAATCAGCCCCAGCATTTT CATSPDKGNQPQHF
- TRBJ1-2 TRBD1 TRBV7-9 TGTGCCAGCAGCTTACCATCGGAGCAAGGGACAGGGGTACGCTACACCTTC CASSLPSEQGTGVRYTF
- TRBJ2-5 - TRBV6-5 TGTGCCAGCAGTTACGGGTGGGGGAGGCCTGAGACCCAGTACTTC CASSYGWGRPETQYF
once TRBJ1-3 TRBD1 TRBV6-5 TGTGCCAGCAGTCGGACAGGGGGCTCCGGAAACACCATATATTTT CASSRTGGSGNTIYF
- TRBJ1-4 - TRBV5-1 TGCGCCAGCAGCTTCGCGGGACCCACCGGGGAAAAACTGTTTTTT CASSFAGPTGEKLFF
- TRBJ1-4 - TRBV11-2 TGTGCCAGCAGCTTTTCTACCGCAACTAATGAAAAACTGTTTTTT CASSFSTATNEKLFF
- TRBJ1-3 - TRBV30 TGTGCCTGGAGACCACTCGGGAACACCATATATTTT CAWRPLGNTIYF
- TRBJ1-4 TRBD1 TRBV11-2 TGTGCCACGACAGGGGACGGGGAAAAACTGTTTTTT CATTGDGEKLFF
- TRBJ2-3 - TRBV7-8 TGTGCCAGCAGCTCCGCGAGATACTTGGAGACAGATACGCAGTATTTT CASSSARYLETDTQYF
- TRBJ1-4 - TRBV6-6 TGTGCCAGCACCCCGAATGAAAAACTGTTTTTT CASTPNEKLFF
once TRBJ2-7 TRBD2 TRBV28 TGTGCCAGCAGAACCACTAGCGGGGGGACCTACGAGCAGTACTTC CASRTTSGGTYEQYF
- TRBJ2-7 TRBD1 TRBV28 TGTGCCAGCAGCACGACAGGGTACGAGCAGTACTTC CASSTTGYEQYF